One and the same sample provided the 28 T cell receptor beta chains below, sequenced in a study of regulatory T cells in long-lasting Graves disease. Documented time point: newly diagnosed GD, antithyroid drugs for less than 3 months. From PBMCs, RNA was extracted and then used to make the TCR library. Investigators prepared the TCR beta libraries by applying iRepertoire HTBI primers and Arm-PCR of CDR3 regions. TCRdb re-derived calls from the multiplex PCR reads in MiXCR, one entry per CDR3 protein. The data show around 250,000 distinct CDR3 sequences, 15% to 20% seen once. This same sample was also taken into another study, of T cells in Graves' hyperthyroidism and ophthalmopathy.

The starting material was peripheral blood mononuclear cells (PBMCs), obtained at new diagnosis, from a patient treated with antithyroid drugs. These receptors originate from a young woman with Graves disease.

The CDR3 coding sequence is TGTGCCAGCAGGCCTTCAGTGAACACTGAAGCTTTCTTT. This encodes CASRPSVNTEAFF. This chain links TRBV6-1 with TRBJ1-1; D ambiguous. This CDR3 has 13 residues. The germline gives CDR1 MNHNS, CDR2 SASEGT. Trimming took off 6 bases at V and 0 bases at J, with 8 bases between the two ends.

This clonotype appeared many times. The chain couples TRBV10-3 to TRBJ2-7; D remains unclear. This CDR3 spans 13 amino acids. Germline lookup yields CDR1 ENHRY and CDR2 SYGVKD. Trimming shortened V by 4 bases and J by 0 bases, and 7 bases separated the two germline ends. The CDR3 nucleotides read TGTGCCATCAGTGCCCACCCCTCCTACGAGCAGTACTTC. It codes for CAISAHPSYEQYF.

The genes are TRBV7-9 and TRBJ2-3; 7 positions match TRBD1. This CDR3 is built from 16 residues. Germline V CDR1 and CDR2: SEHNR, FQNEAQ (reference sequence). V was pared by 3 bases and J by 0 bases, with 6 bases of the junction left unmatched. The CDR3 protein is CASSFRDSSSTDTQYF. CDR3 nucleotide sequence: TGTGCCAGCAGCTTCCGGGACAGCTCTAGCACAGATACGCAGTATTTT.

This clonotype occurred many times. This chain uses TRBV20-1 with TRBJ2-7; 7 positions agree with TRBD1. Germline V gene sequence: CDR1 DFQATT, CDR2 SNEGSKA (reference sequence). The CDR3 length is 14 residues. The trim removed 0 bases at V and 7 bases at J, leaving 9 bases unmatched. CDR3 residues: CSARESTGAEEQYF. The CDR3 DNA follows: TGCAGTGCTAGAGAATCCACAGGGGCGGAGGAGCAGTACTTC.

Comments on this clonotype: One base separates it from a far larger clone, so it is likely a read error. V is TRBV5-4 and J is TRBJ2-7, with D perhaps TRBD1 or TRBD2 (5 bases each). Trimming took off 0 bases at V and 6 bases at J, with 10 bases between the two ends. The CDR3 runs 13 residues. In germline, CDR1 is SGHNT, CDR2 YYREEE (reference sequence). The chain's CDR3 is CASSLGDVAEQYF. CDR3 coding DNA: TGTGCCAGCAGCTTGGGGGACGTGGCCGAGCAGTACTTC. Full variable domain (outside the CDR3, taken from reference TRBV5-4 and TRBJ2-7): ETGVTQSPTHLIKTRGQQVTLRCSSQSGHNTVSWYQQALGQGPQFIFQYYREEENGRGNFPPRFSGLQFPNYSSELNVNALELDDSALYLCASSLGDVAEQYFGPGTRLTVT.

This clonotype appeared many times. The genes are TRBV10-3 and TRBJ1-5, with a tentative D call TRBD1 (5 bases). The germline CDR1 and CDR2 sequences are ENHRY and SYGVKD. The CDR3 has 15 residues. Trimming took off 0 bases at V and 5 bases at J, with 11 bases between the two ends. The CDR3 coding sequence is TGTGCCATCAGTGAGTCAGTGACAGCCGATCAGCCCCAGCATTTT. It is translated as CAISESVTADQPQHF.

This clonotype was counted ten times or more. The rearrangement links TRBV6-1 to TRBJ2-3, with D uncertain. The CDR3 loop spans 14 amino acids. Germline assignment: CDR1 MNHNS and CDR2 SASEGT. Trimming removed 5 bases at V and 4 bases at J, with 13 bases between. The CDR3 nucleotides are TGTGCCAGCAGTCCGACATTCTCCTCAGATACGCAGTATTTT. Translating it yields CASSPTFSSDTQYF.

This clonotype was observed at least ten times. This sequence joins TRBV20-1 and TRBJ1-1; D gene unclear. Trimming left V 6 bases short and J 0 bases short, with 11 bases between. The CDR3 runs 13 residues. Germline CDR1 reads DFQATT; CDR2 reads SNEGSKA (reference sequence). The CDR3 DNA reads TGCAGTGCGGCACCGGGGATGAACACTGAAGCTTTCTTT. Protein: CSAAPGMNTEAFF.

The chain carries TRBV10-3 and TRBJ1-6, with D maybe TRBD1 (6 bases). This CDR3 contains 15 residues. CDR1 and CDR2 from the germline V gene are ENHRY and SYGVKD. The V end was cut by 6 bases, the J end by 5 bases, with 14 bases between. CDR3 coding DNA: TGTGCCATCAGGAATACAGGGTTTGATAATTCACCCCTCCACTTT. This sequence encodes CAIRNTGFDNSPLHF.

J is TRBJ1-5 and V is TRBV19; possibly TRBD1 for D (6 bases). Germline-derived CDR1 and CDR2 are LNHDA and SQIVND (reference sequence). Trimming took off 9 bases at V and 4 bases at J, with 16 bases between the two ends. There are 14 residues in the CDR3. CDR3 protein: CASKQGNENQPQHF. Written as DNA, the CDR3 is TGTGCCAGCAAACAGGGAAATGAAAATCAGCCCCAGCATTTT.

This clonotype was detected ten times or more. The chain carries TRBV5-1 and TRBJ2-7, with D hard to call. Germline lookup yields CDR1 SGHRS and CDR2 YFSETQ. V was cut by 4 bases and J by 5 bases, with 13 bases left in between. The CDR3 has 13 amino acids. The CDR3 DNA reads TGCGCCAGCAGCCGCTTAATCAGGAACGAGCAGTACTTC. Translated: CASSRLIRNEQYF.

In this sample, this clonotype turned up many times. The genes are TRBV12-3 or TRBV12-4 and TRBJ2-1, with 14 bases lining up with TRBD2. With 6 bases clipped from V and 10 bases from J, the junction kept 8 bases outside the gene matches. The CDR3 is 15 residues long. The CDR3 sequence is CASRLGTSGGVEQFF. Here the CDR3 DNA reads TGTGCCAGCAGGCTTGGGACTAGCGGGGGAGTAGAGCAGTTCTTC.

This clonotype occurred many times. The chain couples TRBV7-9 to TRBJ2-2; no reliable D call. V lost 8 bases to trimming and J lost 0 bases, with 7 bases between them. This CDR3 contains 13 residues. Germline V gene sequence: CDR1 SEHNR, CDR2 FQNEAQ (reference sequence). The CDR3 DNA sequence: TGTGCCAGCTTACCGACGAACACCGGGGAGCTGTTTTTT. Residues: CASLPTNTGELFF.

This clonotype occurred many times. The chain links TRBV5-1 to TRBJ2-7; 10 bases agree with TRBD2. V shed 4 bases and J 4 bases; nucleotides not matched to a gene: 5. This CDR3 is 14 amino acids long. Germline loops: CDR1 SGHRS, CDR2 YFSETQ. CDR3 sequence reads: CASSLASGGYEQYF. The CDR3 coding sequence is TGCGCCAGCAGCCTCGCTAGCGGGGGATACGAGCAGTACTTC.

This clonotype was detected ten times or more. V usage is TRBV2 and J usage is TRBJ1-1; 7 positions match TRBD1. The trim removed 6 bases at V and 0 bases at J, leaving 4 bases unmatched. Germline V gene sequence: CDR1 SNHLY, CDR2 FYNNEI. The CDR3 covers 14 residues. The CDR3 spells CASSADRLNTEAFF. DNA of the CDR3: TGTGCCAGCAGCGCGGACAGGTTGAACACTGAAGCTTTCTTT.

This clonotype was seen more than once but under ten times. The rearrangement joins TRBV19 to TRBJ1-3; D is unresolved. Germline V gene lookup returns CDR1 LNHDA and CDR2 SQIVND (reference sequence). V was shortened by 5 bases and J by 0 bases, with 11 bases between the two germline ends. This CDR3 spans 15 amino acids. Here the CDR3 DNA reads TGTGCCAGTAGTCCCCTCGGAGGCTCTGGAAACACCATATATTTT. It encodes CASSPLGGSGNTIYF.

About this clonotype itself: Without the conserved terminal phenylalanine or tryptophan, this CDR3 likely stems from a read error. The V and J genes are TRBV20-1 and TRBJ2-7; D gene unclear. There are 14 residues in the CDR3. Trimming removed 6 bases from V and 7 bases from J, with 22 bases in between. CDR1 and CDR2 from the germline V gene are DFQATT and SNEGSKA (reference sequence). The CDR3 DNA follows: TGCAGTGCCGCGAGGCAGGCTCTCTCTTGGGAGCAGTACTTA. It codes for CSAARQALSWEQYL.

This clonotype was counted many times. The CDR3 region has the DNA TGCGCCAGCAGCTTGTTTACCGGGACGTTGAACACTGAAGCTTTCTTT. Protein sequence: CASSLFTGTLNTEAFF. The rearrangement links TRBV5-1 to TRBJ1-1; possibly TRBD1 for D (5 bases). The CDR3 is made up of 16 amino acids. Germline assignment: CDR1 SGHRS and CDR2 YFSETQ. V was clipped by 1 base and J by 0 bases, with 13 bases between them.

This clonotype was detected ten times or more. The chain has TRBV12-3 or TRBV12-4 and TRBJ1-1; tentative D call: TRBD1 (5 bases). The CDR3 loop spans 15 amino acids. Between the trimmed V and J ends, which lost 3 bases and 0 bases, there was a span of 11 bases. CDR3 amino acids: CASSLARGLNTEAFF. DNA for the CDR3: TGTGCCAGCAGTTTGGCTAGGGGACTGAACACTGAAGCTTTCTTT.

This clonotype was seen ten or more times. This chain uses TRBV2 with TRBJ1-2; no definite D call. This CDR3 is 13 amino acids long. V was trimmed by 8 bases and J by 4 bases, leaving 14 bases between them. The germline gives CDR1 SNHLY, CDR2 FYNNEI. For the CDR3, the DNA is TGTGCCAGCTTCTCCGTGGGGAGCTATGGCTACACCTTC. The encoded protein is CASFSVGSYGYTF.

There are many counts of this clonotype. The chain couples TRBV7-2 to TRBJ1-1; D uncertain. V lost 6 bases, J lost 0 bases, and 11 bases lay in between. The CDR3 is 14 amino acids. The germline V gene encodes CDR1 SGHTA and CDR2 FQGNSA. Here the CDR3 DNA reads TGTGCCAGCAGGTTTGGGTTCATGAACACTGAAGCTTTCTTT. This translates into CASRFGFMNTEAFF.

In its sample, this clonotype was seen a few times. The CDR3 carries no conserved terminal phenylalanine or tryptophan, so it likely arises from a read error. The DNA is omitted, as the CDR3 cannot be located on it reliably, and the CDR3 follows TCRdb's listing. V and J are TRBV20-1 and TRBJ2-4; the D call TRBD1 from the table was never checked on the DNA. Germline V CDR1 and CDR2: DFQATT, SNEGSKA (reference sequence). Inclusive of both ends, the CDR3 amounts to 15 amino acids. CDR3: CSARPPRQAGQYFGP.

This clonotype has at least ten counts. This chain joins TRBV29-1 and TRBJ2-7, with D perhaps assigned TRBD1 or TRBD2 (5 bases each). The CDR3 is made up of 13 amino acids. V was cut by 7 bases and J by 5 bases, with 18 bases left in between. The germline V gene has CDR1 SQVTM and CDR2 ANQGSEA. This chain's CDR3 is CSAAIRGPDEQYF. In nucleotides, the CDR3 is TGCAGCGCTGCGATCCGGGGCCCCGACGAGCAGTACTTC.

The chain has TRBV12-3 or TRBV12-4 and TRBJ1-2; TRBD1 might be the D (6 bases). The V end was cut by 7 bases, the J end by 10 bases, with 19 bases between. The CDR3 is made up of 13 amino acids. The CDR3 sequence: CASIWGAAGDYTF. CDR3 coding DNA: TGTGCCAGCATCTGGGGGGCCGCGGGCGACTACACCTTC.

A remark on this clonotype: This could be a read error, since a much larger clone is one nucleotide away. Likely a read error: the CDR3 ends without its conserved phenylalanine or tryptophan. The chain couples TRBV5-1 to TRBJ1-2; the D gene is possibly TRBD1 (6 bases). CDR1 is SGHRS and CDR2 is YFSETQ in the germline V gene. CDR3 length equals 16 residues. V was pared by 4 bases and J by 2 bases, with 18 bases between. As DNA, the CDR3 is TGCGCCAGCAGCCGGGGCCAGGGGCCAACGAACTATGGCTACACCCTC. Protein product: CASSRGQGPTNYGYTL.

V is TRBV4-2 and J is TRBJ2-5; 8 bases agree with TRBD2. Germline trimming cut 4 bases from V and 5 bases from J; bases unmatched to any gene: 9. The germline V gene has CDR1 LGHNA and CDR2 YNFKEQ. The CDR3 has 15 amino acids. The CDR3 DNA sequence: TGTGCCAGCAGCCCTATGAGCGGGGGCAGGGAGACCCAGTACTTC. Protein: CASSPMSGGRETQYF.

This clonotype came up many times. CDR3 DNA: TGTGCCAGCATAAAACTCTCGGACCTACGGAGCTATGGCTACACCTTC. Protein: CASIKLSDLRSYGYTF. The V call is TRBV3-1, the J call TRBJ1-2; D is ambiguous. The CDR3 loop spans 16 amino acids. V lost 7 bases and J lost 4, with 22 bases in between. Germline lookup yields CDR1 LGHDT and CDR2 YNNKEL (reference sequence).

The table lists this clonotype with many counts. The V call is TRBV7-9, the J call TRBJ2-7; possible D gene TRBD1, 6 bases. V dropped 5 bases and J dropped 5 bases, with 22 bases sitting between them. The CDR3 covers 16 residues. Looked up from germline, CDR1 is SEHNR and CDR2 is FQNEAQ (reference sequence). The CDR3: CASSPLGGAGRNEQYF. DNA for the CDR3: TGTGCCAGCAGCCCTCTTGGGGGCGCCGGACGTAACGAGCAGTACTTC.